Detailed here is one T cell receptor beta chain. TCRdb passed the 5' RACE reads through MiXCR, listing each CDR3 protein once. The table records hundreds of thousands of distinct CDR3 sequences, 9% to 15% of them present only once. The data stem from a study of T cells after yellow fever vaccination. This specimen was PBMCs, taken on the day of the yellow fever booster vaccination. The receptor was derived from a man in his thirties or forties who received the YFV17D yellow fever vaccine.

CDR3 nucleotides: TGTGCCACCAGCAGAGAGTCTGGGACGTCTTACCAAGAGACCCAGTACTTC. Residues: CATSRESGTSYQETQYF. The rearrangement uses TRBV15 and TRBJ2-5, with D possibly called TRBD1 or TRBD2 (5 bases each). The ends were cut back, 0 bases at V and 0 bases at J, with 14 bases in the middle. The CDR3 runs 17 residues. CDR1 and CDR2 (germline): LNHNV, YYDKDF (reference sequence).